This paragraph reports one T cell receptor beta chain. In the original analysis: Quantification of nucleated cells was approximated via reference gene primer amplification. The method was immunoSEQ multiplex PCR; TCRdb's version includes in-frame clones alone and lacks a portion of them. V, J and clone size are those of that table, while D and trimming were read from the DNA. The repertoire holds under 250,000 clones, with roughly 86% as singletons. The CDR3 is made up of 16 amino acids. V shed 2 bases and J shed 1 base, with 12 bases lying between them. Per germline, CDR1 WSHSY and CDR2 SAAADI. The data originate from a study of blood T cell repertoires in COVID-19. In the study overall: Samples taken during acute and convalescent COVID-19 were collected in the United States, Italy and Spain.

This sequence was found in a middle-aged woman with acute or convalescent COVID-19. The chain recombines TRBV10-2 with TRBJ2-1; tentative D call: TRBD2 (6 bases). The sample was peripheral blood. CDR3 residues: CASSETTRPSYNEQFF. DNA for the CDR3: TGCGCCAGCAGTGAGACGACTAGACCGTCCTACAATGAGCAGTTCTTC.